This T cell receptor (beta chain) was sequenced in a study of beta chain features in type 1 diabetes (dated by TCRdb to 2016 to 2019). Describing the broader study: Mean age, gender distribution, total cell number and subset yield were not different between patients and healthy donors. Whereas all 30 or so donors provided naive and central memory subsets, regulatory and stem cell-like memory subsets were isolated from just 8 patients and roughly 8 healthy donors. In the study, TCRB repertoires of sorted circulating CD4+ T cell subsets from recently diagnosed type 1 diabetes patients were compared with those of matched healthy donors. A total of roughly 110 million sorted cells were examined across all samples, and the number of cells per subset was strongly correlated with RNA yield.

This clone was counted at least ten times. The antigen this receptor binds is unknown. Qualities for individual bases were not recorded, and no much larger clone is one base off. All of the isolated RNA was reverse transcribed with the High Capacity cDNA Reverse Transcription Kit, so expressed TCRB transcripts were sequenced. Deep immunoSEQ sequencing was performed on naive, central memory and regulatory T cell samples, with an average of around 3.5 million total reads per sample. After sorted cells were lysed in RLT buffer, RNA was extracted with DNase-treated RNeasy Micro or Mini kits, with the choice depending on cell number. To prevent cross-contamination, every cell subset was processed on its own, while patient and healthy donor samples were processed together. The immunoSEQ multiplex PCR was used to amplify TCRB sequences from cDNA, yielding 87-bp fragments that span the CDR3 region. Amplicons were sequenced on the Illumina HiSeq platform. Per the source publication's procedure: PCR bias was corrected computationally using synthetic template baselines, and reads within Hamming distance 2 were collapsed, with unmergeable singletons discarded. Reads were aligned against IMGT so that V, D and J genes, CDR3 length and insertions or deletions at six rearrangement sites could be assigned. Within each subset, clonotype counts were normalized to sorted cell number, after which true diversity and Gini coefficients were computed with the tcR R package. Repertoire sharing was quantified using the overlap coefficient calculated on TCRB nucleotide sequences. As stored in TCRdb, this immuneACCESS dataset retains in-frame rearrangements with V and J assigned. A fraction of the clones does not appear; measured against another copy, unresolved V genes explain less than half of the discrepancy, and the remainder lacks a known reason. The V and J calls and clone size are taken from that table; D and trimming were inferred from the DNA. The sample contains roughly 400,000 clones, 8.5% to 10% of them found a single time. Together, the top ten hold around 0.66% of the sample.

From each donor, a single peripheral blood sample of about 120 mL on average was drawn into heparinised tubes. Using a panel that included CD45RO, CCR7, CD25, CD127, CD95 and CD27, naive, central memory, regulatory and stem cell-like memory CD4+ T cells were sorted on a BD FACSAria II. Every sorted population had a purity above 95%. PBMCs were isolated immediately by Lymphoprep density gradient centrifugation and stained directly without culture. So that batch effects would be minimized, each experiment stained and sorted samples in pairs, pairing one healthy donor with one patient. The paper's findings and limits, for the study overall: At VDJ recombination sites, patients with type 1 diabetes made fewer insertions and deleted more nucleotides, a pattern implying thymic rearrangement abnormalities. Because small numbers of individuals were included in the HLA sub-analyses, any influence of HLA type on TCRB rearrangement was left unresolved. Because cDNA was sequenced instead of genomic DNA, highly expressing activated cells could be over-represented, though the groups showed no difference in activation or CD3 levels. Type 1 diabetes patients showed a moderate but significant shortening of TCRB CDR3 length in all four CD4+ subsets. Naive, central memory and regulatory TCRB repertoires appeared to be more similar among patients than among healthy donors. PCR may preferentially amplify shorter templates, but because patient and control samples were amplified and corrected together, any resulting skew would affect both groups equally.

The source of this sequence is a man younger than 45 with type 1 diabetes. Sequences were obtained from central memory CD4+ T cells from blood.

The DNA is as follows: TGCGCCAGCAGCCAAGGCCCGCCCTTGGGAAGATTTATGAACACTGAAGCTTTCTTT. This encodes CASSQGPPLGRFMNTEAFF. The receptor chain draws on TRBV4-1 and TRBJ1-1, with the D gene too uncertain to name. The germline V gene specifies MGHRA as CDR1 and YSYEKL as CDR2. V sheds 1 base and J sheds 0 bases, leaving 21 bases between their ends. Counted from cysteine to phenylalanine, this CDR3 has 19 amino acids. Solely the CDR3 DNA is kept, with 57 bases framed from the first base.